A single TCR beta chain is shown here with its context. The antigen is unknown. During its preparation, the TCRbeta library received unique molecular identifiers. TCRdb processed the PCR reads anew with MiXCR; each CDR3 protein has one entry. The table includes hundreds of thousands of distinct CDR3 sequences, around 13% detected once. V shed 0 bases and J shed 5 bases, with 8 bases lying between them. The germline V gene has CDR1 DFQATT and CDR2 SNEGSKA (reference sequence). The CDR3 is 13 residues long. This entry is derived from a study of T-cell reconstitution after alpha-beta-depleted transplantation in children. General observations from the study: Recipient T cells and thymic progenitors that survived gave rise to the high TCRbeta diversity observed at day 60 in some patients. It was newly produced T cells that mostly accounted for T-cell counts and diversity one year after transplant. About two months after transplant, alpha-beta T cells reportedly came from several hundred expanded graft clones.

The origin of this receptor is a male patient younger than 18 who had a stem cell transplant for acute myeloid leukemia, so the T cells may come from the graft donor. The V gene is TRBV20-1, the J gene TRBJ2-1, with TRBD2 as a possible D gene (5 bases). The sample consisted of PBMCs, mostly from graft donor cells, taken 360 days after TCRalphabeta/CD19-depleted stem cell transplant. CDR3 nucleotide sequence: TGCAGTGCTAGAGATCGCGGGCACAATGAGCAGTTCTTC. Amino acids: CSARDRGHNEQFF.